This T cell receptor beta chain was identified during a study of OX40 agonist ivuxolimab in advanced cancers. Overall study context: Eligibility admitted prior anti-PD-1, anti-PD-L1 or anti-CTLA-4 therapy; about 42% had some.

The germline V gene encodes CDR1 ENHRY and CDR2 SYGVKD. V was clipped by 10 bases and J by 3 bases, with 12 bases between them. This CDR3 is 12 amino acids long. This table comes from immunoSEQ multiplex PCR, and its TCRdb copy is limited to in-frame clones, with some not included. The sample holds about 60,000 clones; approximately 84% are singletons and the top ten take roughly 13%. The input for sequencing was CD4+ or CD8+ T cells sorted from blood, taken in a trial of the OX40 agonist ivuxolimab. V usage is TRBV10-3 and J usage is TRBJ1-1; unclear D gene. This receptor was identified in an adult with an advanced solid tumor such as melanoma, head and neck, liver or kidney cancer. CDR3 sequence (DNA): TGTGCCACCTCGGATCTCTACACTGAAGCTTTCTTT. Encoded protein: CATSDLYTEAFF.